Listed here are 11 T cell receptor beta chains from one sample, sequenced in a study of T cell responses to AZD1222 COVID-19 vaccine. TCRdb's copy holds only in-frame clones and misses some; the assay was immunoSEQ multiplex PCR. The profile shows 110,000 to 150,000 clones, more than 75% of them singletons. The input for sequencing was peripheral blood, taken 28 days after the second AZD1222 dose. These receptors were obtained from an adult who received the AZD1222 COVID-19 vaccine.

The chain recombines TRBV3-1 (or the pseudogene TRBV3-2) with TRBJ1-4, with a tentative D call TRBD1 (5 bases). Trimming took off 3 bases at V and 4 bases at J, with 12 bases between the two ends. The CDR3 contains 15 residues. Germline lookup yields CDR1 LGHDT and CDR2 YNNKEL (reference sequence). CDR3 residues: CASSHRRGINEKLFF. DNA of the CDR3: TGTGCCAGCAGCCACCGAAGGGGTATTAATGAAAAACTGTTTTTT.

This clone was detected ten times or more. The rearrangement joins TRBV15 to TRBJ2-7; D unclear. The CDR3 extends over 14 amino acids. The V end was cut by 1 base, the J end by 6 bases, with 13 bases between. Germline loops: CDR1 LNHNV, CDR2 YYDKDF (reference sequence). The CDR3, as DNA: TGTGCCACCAGCAGAGGGACGAGGAGTGGCGAGCAGTACTTC. Amino acid sequence: CATSRGTRSGEQYF.

The chain combines TRBV5-1 with TRBJ1-1; D may be TRBD1 (5 bases). Between the trimmed V and J ends, which lost 4 bases and 3 bases, there was a span of 10 bases. Germline values: CDR1 SGHRS, CDR2 YFSETQ. The CDR3 runs 13 residues. CDR3 protein: CASSGLGDTEAFF. The CDR3 region has the DNA TGCGCCAGCAGCGGCCTGGGGGACACTGAAGCTTTCTTT.

The chain employs TRBV5-8 and TRBJ1-5; D possibly corresponds to TRBD1 (6 bases). This CDR3 contains 16 residues. Germline-derived CDR1 and CDR2 are SGHTS and YDEGEE. The V gene lost 0 bases and the J gene lost 4 bases, with 14 bases spanning the gap. CDR3 in DNA: TGTGCCAGCAGCTTGGTCGGGGGCTCTTGGAATCAGCCCCAGCATTTT. The encoded protein is CASSLVGGSWNQPQHF.

The V call is TRBV10-3, the J call TRBJ2-7; TRBD2 is a possible D gene (5 bases). The germline gives CDR1 ENHRY, CDR2 SYGVKD. Trimming took 2 bases from V and 0 from J, leaving 5 bases between them. This CDR3 contains 13 residues. The CDR3 sequence: CAISEDYSYEQYF. The CDR3 coding sequence is TGTGCCATCAGTGAGGACTACTCCTACGAGCAGTACTTC.

This clone was recorded once. The chain joins TRBV2 to TRBJ1-4, with D perhaps TRBD1 (5 bases). The CDR3 consists of 14 residues. Trimming removed 0 bases from V and 16 bases from J, with 18 bases in between. The V gene's germline CDR1 is SNHLY and CDR2 FYNNEI. The CDR3 DNA sequence: TGTGCCAGCAGTGAAGCGCTTCAGATACCAGGGCGGTTTTTT. This translates into CASSEALQIPGRFF. The complete variable domain, with remaining parts taken from reference TRBV2 and TRBJ1-4, reads EPEVTQTPSHQVTQMGQEVILRCVPISNHLYFYWYRQILGQKVEFLVSFYNNEISEKSEIFDDQFSVERPDGSNFTLKIRSTKLEDSAMYFCASSEALQIPGRFFGSGTQLSVL.

The chain recombines TRBV3-1 (or the pseudogene TRBV3-2) with TRBJ2-2, with unresolved D. Germline CDR1 reads LGHDT; CDR2 reads YNNKEL (reference sequence). The CDR3 has 15 amino acids. Trimming removed 3 bases at V and 2 bases at J, with 10 bases between. The CDR3 region is CASSHGQANTGELFF. DNA for the CDR3: TGTGCCAGCAGCCATGGGCAGGCCAACACCGGGGAGCTGTTTTTT.

The rearrangement uses TRBV6-5 and TRBJ2-2; no definite D call. V lost 0 bases and J lost 1, with 6 bases in between. The germline V gene encodes CDR1 MNHEY and CDR2 SVGAGI. The CDR3 runs to 15 residues. Written as DNA, the CDR3 is TGTGCCAGCAGTTACTCCCCCAAGAACACCGGGGAGCTGTTTTTT. Translation: CASSYSPKNTGELFF.

The chain's CDR3 is CASSEVGGTDGYTF. The CDR3 nucleotides are TGTGCCAGCAGTGAAGTTGGAGGGACGGATGGCTACACCTTC. V usage is TRBV2 and J usage is TRBJ1-2, with a possible D match to TRBD1 (5 bases). V was cut by 1 base and J by 6 bases, with 12 bases left in between. CDR3 length: 14 residues. Germline CDR1 is SNHLY and CDR2 is FYNNEI.

This chain uses TRBV11-3 with TRBJ1-2, with D unresolved. Trimming took off 1 base at V and 6 bases at J, with 9 bases between the two ends. CDR3 size: 13 residues. Per the germline V gene, CDR1 is SGHNT and CDR2 is YENEEA. For the CDR3, the DNA is TGTGCCAGCAGCTTAGGCCGATTCGATGGCTACACCTTC. As protein: CASSLGRFDGYTF.

V and J are TRBV7-2 and TRBJ1-3; D is perhaps TRBD1 (5 bases). The CDR3 runs to 16 residues. Trimming removed 1 base at V and 0 bases at J, with 10 bases between. Germline loops: CDR1 SGHTA, CDR2 FQGNSA. The CDR3 bases are TGTGCCAGCAGCTTAGTAGGGGCGAGCTCTGGAAACACCATATATTTT. This encodes CASSLVGASSGNTIYF.